Listed below are T cell receptor beta chains from one sample, sequenced in a study of identical twins. TCRdb reprocessed the 5' RACE reads via MiXCR and lists one record per CDR3 protein. This sample has around 960,000 distinct CDR3 sequences, with roughly 12% found just once. These same data were also listed under a study on yellow fever vaccine responses in identical twins.

Sequenced material: PBMCs. These receptors all come from a young woman in good health. Both conserved end residues are part of each CDR3. A D gene is named only where the DNA matches it firmly. Clone size is stated in some rows and not others, as once, few, many or a class when expanded.

cdr3_nt: TGTGCCTCCTCCAAGCAGGTCCGTTACAGGGGTCTCTGGGAGCAGTACTTC
cdr3_aa: CASSKQVRYRGLWEQYF
v_call: TRBV3-1
j_call: TRBJ2-7
d_call: TRBD1
clone_size: few

cdr3_nt: TGTGCCATCAGTGATGGGCGGGGGCAAGAGACCCAGTACTTC
cdr3_aa: CAISDGRGQETQYF
v_call: TRBV10-3
j_call: TRBJ2-5
d_call: TRBD2
clone_size: .

cdr3_nt: TGTGCCAGCAGCTTAATCCCAAGTAATTCACCCCTCCACTTT
cdr3_aa: CASSLIPSNSPLHF
v_call: TRBV7-9
j_call: TRBJ1-6
d_call: .
clone_size: many

cdr3_nt: TGTGCCACCAGTGATTCTAGGACTAGCGAATTTAGGGGGGAGCTGTTTTTT
cdr3_aa: CATSDSRTSEFRGELFF
v_call: TRBV24-1
j_call: TRBJ2-2
d_call: TRBD2
clone_size: .

cdr3_nt: TGTGCCATCAGTGAGAATGGCAGGGACGTTGAAGCTTTCTTT
cdr3_aa: CAISENGRDVEAFF
v_call: TRBV10-3
j_call: TRBJ1-1
d_call: .
clone_size: few

cdr3_nt: TGTGCCAGCAGTCTCCCCCCCCCGGATTGGAATGAGCAGTTCTTC
cdr3_aa: CASSLPPPDWNEQFF
v_call: TRBV28
j_call: TRBJ2-1
d_call: .
clone_size: .

cdr3_nt: TGTGCCAGCAGCCGCATTTTGGATAGCTCCTACAATGAGCAGTTCTTC
cdr3_aa: CASSRILDSSYNEQFF
v_call: TRBV28
j_call: TRBJ2-1
d_call: .
clone_size: many

cdr3_nt: TGCAGCGGAAGAGGGGACAGCCCCTACAATGAGCAGTTCTTC
cdr3_aa: CSGRGDSPYNEQFF
v_call: TRBV29-1
j_call: TRBJ2-1
d_call: TRBD1
clone_size: .

cdr3_nt: TGTGCCAGCAGTTTAGTTGTAGGGGGATCGGCAAAACTGTTTTTT
cdr3_aa: CASSLVVGGSAKLFF
v_call: TRBV12-3/TRBV12-4
j_call: TRBJ1-4
d_call: .
clone_size: many

cdr3_nt: TGTGCCAGCAGTCAAGCAGGGGGCCGACACTATGGCTACACCTTC
cdr3_aa: CASSQAGGRHYGYTF
v_call: TRBV7-9
j_call: TRBJ1-2
d_call: TRBD1
clone_size: .

cdr3_nt: TGCGCCAGCGTTTCGGCAGGGAGTGAAGCTTTCTTT
cdr3_aa: CASVSAGSEAFF
v_call: TRBV5-1
j_call: TRBJ1-1
d_call: .
clone_size: many

cdr3_nt: TGTGCCAGCTCACGAGCAGGGGTCAGAAGGGAAAAACTGTTTTTT
cdr3_aa: CASSRAGVRREKLFF
v_call: TRBV18
j_call: TRBJ1-4
d_call: .
clone_size: .

cdr3_nt: TGTGCCATCAAAGGGTTCACCTACAATGAGCAGTTCTTC
cdr3_aa: CAIKGFTYNEQFF
v_call: TRBV10-3
j_call: TRBJ2-1
d_call: .
clone_size: few

cdr3_nt: TGTGCCAGCAGTTTAACGCTTGGCACCATATATTTT
cdr3_aa: CASSLTLGTIYF
v_call: TRBV12-3/TRBV12-4
j_call: TRBJ1-3
d_call: .
clone_size: many

cdr3_nt: TGTGCCAGCAGGGACAGCATCAATGAGCAGTTCTTC
cdr3_aa: CASRDSINEQFF
v_call: TRBV6-1
j_call: TRBJ2-1
d_call: .
clone_size: .

cdr3_nt: TGTGCCAGCAGGATAGGGTATGAGCAGTTCTTC
cdr3_aa: CASRIGYEQFF
v_call: TRBV12-3/TRBV12-4
j_call: TRBJ2-1
d_call: .
clone_size: .

cdr3_nt: TGTGCCAGCAGAATCAAAGCGGGGGGGTACAATGAGCAGTTCTTC
cdr3_aa: CASRIKAGGYNEQFF
v_call: TRBV7-9
j_call: TRBJ2-1
d_call: TRBD2
clone_size: few

cdr3_nt: TGTGCCAGCACCGAGGGGGCCTACGCTTGGCTGGGCAATTATGAGCAGTTCTTC
cdr3_aa: CASTEGAYAWLGNYEQFF
v_call: TRBV2
j_call: TRBJ2-1
d_call: TRBD1
clone_size: .

cdr3_nt: TGTGCCACCAGCTTGAGATCCGACTATAGCACAGATACGCAGTATTTT
cdr3_aa: CATSLRSDYSTDTQYF
v_call: TRBV15
j_call: TRBJ2-3
d_call: .
clone_size: .

cdr3_nt: TGCGCCAGCAGCTCCGGGGCGGGGAAGGGGACCCAGTACTTC
cdr3_aa: CASSSGAGKGTQYF
v_call: TRBV10-2
j_call: TRBJ2-5
d_call: .
clone_size: many

cdr3_nt: TGTGCCAGCAGCCCCGGGACGTCCTTTGAGTCTCTGTTCTTC
cdr3_aa: CASSPGTSFESLFF
v_call: TRBV12-3/TRBV12-4
j_call: TRBJ2-1
d_call: .
clone_size: many

cdr3_nt: TGTGCCAGCAGCTTAGAGGGGGGGAAACAAGAGACCCAGTACTTC
cdr3_aa: CASSLEGGKQETQYF
v_call: TRBV7-2
j_call: TRBJ2-5
d_call: .
clone_size: .

cdr3_nt: TGTGCCAGCAGCTCCCCCCGGGGGAAGGTAGAGACCCAGTACTTC
cdr3_aa: CASSSPRGKVETQYF
v_call: TRBV7-9
j_call: TRBJ2-5
d_call: .
clone_size: few

cdr3_nt: TGTGCCAGCAGCCCGAGCGGGGGGGAAGGAAATGAGCAGTTCTTC
cdr3_aa: CASSPSGGEGNEQFF
v_call: TRBV7-9
j_call: TRBJ2-1
d_call: TRBD2
clone_size: few

cdr3_nt: TGTGCCACCAGCAGAGAGGGGGGACTGTTCCCTGAGCAGTTCTTC
cdr3_aa: CATSREGGLFPEQFF
v_call: TRBV15
j_call: TRBJ2-1
d_call: .
clone_size: few

cdr3_nt: TGCGCCAGCGGTAGCGGGGGGAGCTCCTACAATGAGCAGTTCTTC
cdr3_aa: CASGSGGSSYNEQFF
v_call: TRBV5-1
j_call: TRBJ2-1
d_call: TRBD2
clone_size: many

cdr3_nt: TGTGCCAGCAGTTTTATTGAAGGACTAGCAAGCGGTGAGCAGTTCTTC
cdr3_aa: CASSFIEGLASGEQFF
v_call: TRBV27
j_call: TRBJ2-1
d_call: TRBD2
clone_size: .

cdr3_nt: TGCGCCAGCAGCCAAGCGACATTAGAGACCCAGTACTTC
cdr3_aa: CASSQATLETQYF
v_call: TRBV4-1
j_call: TRBJ2-5
d_call: .
clone_size: few

cdr3_nt: TGTGCCAGCAGCTTAAGCGGGAGGGCCCTTTATGGCGGGGAGCTGTTTTTT
cdr3_aa: CASSLSGRALYGGELFF
v_call: TRBV7-9
j_call: TRBJ2-2
d_call: TRBD2
clone_size: .

cdr3_nt: TGCAGTGCTACGGACAACACTGAAGCTTTCTTT
cdr3_aa: CSATDNTEAFF
v_call: TRBV20-1
j_call: TRBJ1-1
d_call: .
clone_size: few

cdr3_nt: TGTGCCAGCAGCCAAGGGACAGCACCTAATACGCAGTATTTT
cdr3_aa: CASSQGTAPNTQYF
v_call: TRBV14
j_call: TRBJ2-3
d_call: .
clone_size: .

cdr3_nt: TGTGCCACCAGTGACCGTTCTCCGGGCTCCTCCTACAATGAGCAGTTCTTC
cdr3_aa: CATSDRSPGSSYNEQFF
v_call: TRBV24-1
j_call: TRBJ2-1
d_call: .
clone_size: .

cdr3_nt: TGCGCCAGCAGCTTGGAGGGGGTCCCAAATCAGCCCCAGCATTTT
cdr3_aa: CASSLEGVPNQPQHF
v_call: TRBV5-1
j_call: TRBJ1-5
d_call: .
clone_size: .

cdr3_nt: TGCAGTGCTAGAGGCCCCCAGGGAGGTTCACCCCTCCACTTT
cdr3_aa: CSARGPQGGSPLHF
v_call: TRBV20-1
j_call: TRBJ1-6
d_call: .
clone_size: .

cdr3_nt: TGTGCCAGCAGTTTATCGTTCGAGGGGACAGGGGGTTATTACAATGAGCAGTTCTTC
cdr3_aa: CASSLSFEGTGGYYNEQFF
v_call: TRBV27
j_call: TRBJ2-1
d_call: TRBD1
clone_size: few

cdr3_nt: TGTGCCAGCAGTTCCGCGACTAGCGGGCCGAGGAATGAGCAGTTCTTC
cdr3_aa: CASSSATSGPRNEQFF
v_call: TRBV6-5
j_call: TRBJ2-1
d_call: TRBD2
clone_size: few

cdr3_nt: TGTGCCAGCAGTGAATCCGGATCCGGGACAGTGACCTACGAGCAGTACTTC
cdr3_aa: CASSESGSGTVTYEQYF
v_call: TRBV6-1
j_call: TRBJ2-7
d_call: TRBD1
clone_size: few